The clone carrying this T cell receptor (beta chain) was seen only a few times. Its antigen is not known. The junction and the germline gene differ at one end; a read error may be behind it. Per the germline V gene, CDR1 is MNHNS and CDR2 is SASEGT. The CDR3 sequence is 15 residues long. As originally analysed: The authors used CDR3 differences across clinicopathological groups to build a distant-metastasis classifier for papillary thyroid cancer. TCRdb re-called clones from the PCR reads using MiXCR. The V and J calls here are based on TCRdb, not the publication. The sample has about 69,000 clones; approximately 15% are singletons. This sample was included in a study of metastatic and nonmetastatic thyroid tumors. Background on the study: A comparison of repertoires was made across blood and tumor or nodule tissue from malignant and benign thyroid patients. Study-wide findings and caveats: When malignant thyroid tumors were compared with benign nodules, TCR beta diversity was reportedly significantly higher in the malignant tumors. This held in both blood and tumor samples.

None of the patients had undergone any treatment ahead of thyroid surgery. The TCR comes from a male donor with papillary thyroid cancer or a benign thyroid nodule (not recorded which). Some clones in this sample may be carry-over from other donors' samples. The chain has TRBV6-1 and TRBJ2-2; D possibly corresponds to TRBD2 (5 bases). Sequenced material: blood. The CDR3 loop is CASSEIHVNTGELFF. The CDR3 DNA follows: TGTGCCAGCAGTGAGATTCATGTGAACACCGGGGAGCTGTTTTTC.